Listed below are T cell receptor beta chains from one sample, sequenced in a study of blood T cell repertoires in COVID-19. TCRdb's copy holds only in-frame clones and misses some; the assay was immunoSEQ multiplex PCR. The repertoire includes approximately 10,000 clones, about two thirds of them detected once, and just over 6% sits in the top ten. Sequenced sample: peripheral blood. Receptor source: a man aged 60 to 69 with COVID-19, enrolled during active disease. Both conserved end residues are part of each CDR3.

v_call: TRBV7-8
j_call: TRBJ1-2
cdr3_aa: CASSIYRGPNYGYTF

v_call: TRBV29-1
j_call: TRBJ1-2
cdr3_aa: CSIEPGYYGYTF

v_call: TRBV30
j_call: TRBJ2-1
cdr3_aa: CAWSGRTADTQNEQFF

v_call: TRBV27
j_call: TRBJ1-6
cdr3_aa: CASSRDWGNNSPLHF

v_call: TRBV19
j_call: TRBJ2-1
cdr3_aa: CASSMEGQGYNEQFF

v_call: TRBV3-1/TRBV3-2
j_call: TRBJ1-1
cdr3_aa: CASSQGLTGFRAFF

v_call: TRBV4-2
j_call: TRBJ2-2
cdr3_aa: CASSQLLAGPGELFF

v_call: TRBV20-1
j_call: TRBJ2-1
cdr3_aa: CSASSYEQFF

v_call: TRBV7-2
j_call: TRBJ2-1
cdr3_aa: CASSLERGGVYNEQFF

v_call: TRBV11-3
j_call: TRBJ1-2
cdr3_aa: CASSLARGSGYTF

v_call: TRBV7-2
j_call: TRBJ2-3
cdr3_aa: CASSYPSGGALDTQYF

v_call: TRBV27
j_call: TRBJ2-7
cdr3_aa: CASSFSDSRWVYEQYF

v_call: TRBV3-1/TRBV3-2
j_call: TRBJ1-4
cdr3_aa: CASSQVQDRGEKLFF

v_call: TRBV27
j_call: TRBJ2-2
cdr3_aa: CASSLTSANTGELFF

v_call: TRBV4-1
j_call: TRBJ1-2
cdr3_aa: CASSQGWRDSRGYTF

v_call: TRBV11-3
j_call: TRBJ2-2
cdr3_aa: CASSFTSAGELFF

v_call: TRBV13
j_call: TRBJ2-1
cdr3_aa: CASSLKREFYNEQFF

v_call: TRBV5-1
j_call: TRBJ1-1
cdr3_aa: CASSLVGATEAFF

v_call: TRBV28
j_call: TRBJ1-5
cdr3_aa: CASSDRTGTGGIYSNQPQHF

v_call: TRBV2
j_call: TRBJ2-1
cdr3_aa: CASSEGLAGGPGEQFF

v_call: TRBV10-3
j_call: TRBJ1-3
cdr3_aa: CAISEWQGVSGNTIYF

v_call: TRBV9
j_call: TRBJ1-2
cdr3_aa: CASSDGYGYTF

v_call: TRBV7-2
j_call: TRBJ2-1
cdr3_aa: CASSLWGGHNEQFF

v_call: TRBV6-2/TRBV6-3
j_call: TRBJ1-2
cdr3_aa: CASSPDRGYGYTF

v_call: TRBV30
j_call: TRBJ2-7
cdr3_aa: CAGMDSSYEQYF

v_call: TRBV28
j_call: TRBJ1-2
cdr3_aa: CASIGQGTPGYTF

v_call: TRBV21-1
j_call: TRBJ2-1
cdr3_aa: CASSKAGVDGLSYNEQFF

v_call: TRBV19
j_call: TRBJ1-1
cdr3_aa: CASSTYLQGSSEAFF

v_call: TRBV5-1
j_call: TRBJ1-2
cdr3_aa: CASSLGQGRDGYTF